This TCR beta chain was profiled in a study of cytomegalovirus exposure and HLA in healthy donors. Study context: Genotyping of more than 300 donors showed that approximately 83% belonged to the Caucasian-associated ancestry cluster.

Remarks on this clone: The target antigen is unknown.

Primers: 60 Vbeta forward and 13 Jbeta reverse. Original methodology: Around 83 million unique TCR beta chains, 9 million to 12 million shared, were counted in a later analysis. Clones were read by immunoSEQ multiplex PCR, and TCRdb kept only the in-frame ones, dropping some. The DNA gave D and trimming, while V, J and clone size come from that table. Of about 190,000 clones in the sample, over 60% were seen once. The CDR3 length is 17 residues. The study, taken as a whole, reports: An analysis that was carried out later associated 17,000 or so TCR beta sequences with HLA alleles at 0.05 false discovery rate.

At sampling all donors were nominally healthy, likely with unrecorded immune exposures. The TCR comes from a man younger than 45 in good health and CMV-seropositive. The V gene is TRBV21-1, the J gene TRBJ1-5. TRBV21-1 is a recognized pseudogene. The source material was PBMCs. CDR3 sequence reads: CASSKKETEYSNQPQHF. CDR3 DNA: TGTGCCAGCAGCAAAAAGGAGACGGAATATAGCAATCAGCCCCAGCATTTT.